This is a list of T cell receptor beta chains from one sample in a study of breast tumors, draining lymph nodes, adjacent tissues. Each CDR3 protein is one row after TCRdb ran MiXCR on the multiplex PCR reads. Among around 140,000 distinct CDR3 sequences listed, 20% to 25% were seen once. The specimen sequenced was axillary lymph node tissue. The receptors were gathered from a female donor with breast cancer. Some clones in this sample may be carry-over from other donors' samples. Both conserved end residues are part of each CDR3. The D gene is left open where the match is weak. Clone size is not always given. Where it is, it says once, few, many or a class for expanded clones.

TRBJ2-2,many,TRBV19,-,14,CASRKQPNTGELFF,TGTGCCAGTAGAAAACAGCCGAACACCGGGGAGCTGTTTTTT
TRBJ2-3,many,TRBV7-3,-,15,CASSLRGSFTDTQYF,TGTGCCAGCAGCTTAAGGGGGTCTTTCACAGATACGCAGTATTTT
TRBJ2-2,many,TRBV20-1,-,17,CSARDWVGLSNTGELFF,TGCAGTGCTAGAGATTGGGTTGGACTATCGAACACCGGGGAGCTGTTTTTT
TRBJ2-3,many,TRBV6-1,-,12,CASSSPGPTQYF,TGTGCCAGCAGCTCCCCCGGGCCGACGCAGTATTTT
TRBJ1-4,many,TRBV15,-,15,CATSRGGIQREKLFF,TGTGCCACCAGCAGGGGGGGGATACAAAGGGAAAAACTGTTTTTT
TRBJ2-1,many,TRBV20-1,TRBD2,15,CSAPPGLAGDNEQFF,TGCAGTGCCCCTCCGGGACTAGCGGGAGACAATGAGCAGTTCTTC
TRBJ2-2,many,TRBV9,TRBD2,16,CASSVLAGVDTGELFF,TGTGCCAGCAGCGTTCTAGCGGGAGTGGACACCGGGGAGCTGTTTTTT
TRBJ2-7,-,TRBV18,TRBD2,13,CASSLAGSREQYF,TGTGCCAGCTCATTAGCGGGAAGCCGCGAGCAGTACTTC
TRBJ2-7,many,TRBV28,-,16,CASRGRSGGFDYEQYF,TGTGCCAGCAGAGGTCGTTCAGGCGGCTTTGACTACGAGCAGTACTTC
TRBJ2-6,many,TRBV6-2/TRBV6-3,-,17,CASSYSRRPSGANVLTF,TGTGCCAGCAGTTACTCTCGCAGACCCTCTGGGGCCAACGTCCTGACTTTC
TRBJ1-5,many,TRBV4-1,-,15,CASSQDQNSNQPQHF,TGCGCCAGCAGCCAAGACCAAAATAGCAATCAGCCCCAGCATTTT
TRBJ2-1,many,TRBV20-1,-,14,CSASRPGTVNEQFF,TGCAGTGCTAGTAGGCCAGGGACCGTCAATGAGCAGTTCTTC
TRBJ2-3,many,TRBV20-1,-,13,CSARGGDTDTQYF,TGCAGTGCCAGAGGGGGTGACACAGATACGCAGTATTTT
TRBJ2-3,many,TRBV7-9,-,13,CASSFLARNTQYF,TGTGCCAGCAGCTTCCTGGCTAGGAATACGCAGTATTTT
TRBJ1-5,few,TRBV19,-,12,CASSWENQPQHF,TGTGCCAGTAGTTGGGAGAATCAGCCCCAGCATTTT
TRBJ2-7,-,TRBV4-3,TRBD1,13,CASSPRQGYGQYF,TGCGCCAGCAGCCCACGACAGGGCTACGGGCAGTACTTC
TRBJ2-7,many,TRBV20-1,TRBD2,15,CSASGGASGTYEQYF,TGCAGTGCTAGCGGGGGGGCTAGCGGAACCTACGAGCAGTACTTC
TRBJ2-3,-,TRBV11-2,TRBD1,21,CASSLRVRQGALGSSTDTQYF,TGTGCCAGCAGCTTAAGGGTCAGACAGGGGGCGCTTGGTAGTAGCACAGATACGCAGTATTTT
TRBJ2-3,many,TRBV19,TRBD2,12,CASSNSGRTQYF,TGTGCCAGTAGTAATAGCGGGAGGACGCAGTATTTT
TRBJ2-7,-,TRBV5-1,TRBD1,15,CASSLAGQGYYEQYF,TGCGCCAGCAGCTTGGCGGGACAGGGTTACTACGAGCAGTACTTC
TRBJ2-1,many,TRBV7-2,-,15,CASSFRSGGHNEQFF,TGTGCCAGCAGCTTCCGTAGCGGAGGCCACAATGAGCAGTTCTTC
TRBJ2-5,many,TRBV5-1,TRBD2,15,CASTLAGGLQETQYF,TGCGCCAGCACCCTAGCGGGAGGACTCCAAGAGACCCAGTACTTC
TRBJ2-7,many,TRBV28,TRBD2,14,CASLTSGVSYEQYF,TGTGCCAGCCTCACTAGCGGGGTTTCCTACGAGCAGTACTTC
TRBJ2-1,few,TRBV14,TRBD2,18,CASSLTSGRAFSYNEQFF,TGTGCCAGCAGCCTGACTAGCGGGAGGGCCTTCTCCTACAATGAGCAGTTCTTC
TRBJ2-1,many,TRBV4-3,TRBD2,18,CASSQNPDRTSGDNEQFF,TGCGCCAGCAGCCAGAATCCCGATCGGACTAGCGGGGACAATGAGCAGTTCTTC
TRBJ1-6,medium-sized,TRBV7-6,-,14,CASSFSGNNSPLHF,TGTGCCAGCAGCTTTTCGGGGAACAATTCACCCCTCCACTTT
TRBJ2-7,many,TRBV4-1,TRBD1,14,CASSQRTGSYEQYF,TGCGCCAGCAGCCAACGGACAGGGTCCTACGAGCAGTACTTC
TRBJ2-5,many,TRBV11-1,-,15,CASSPRRDTQETQYF,TGTGCCAGCAGCCCACGGCGGGATACGCAAGAGACCCAGTACTTC
TRBJ1-5,-,TRBV6-2/TRBV6-3,TRBD1,16,CASSYPDRGYNQPQHF,TGTGCCAGCAGTTACCCCGACAGGGGTTATAATCAGCCCCAGCATTTT
TRBJ2-7,-,TRBV28,TRBD2,15,CASSLRASGWGEQYF,TGTGCCAGCAGTTTAAGGGCTAGCGGGTGGGGAGAGCAGTACTTC
TRBJ2-3,many,TRBV10-1,-,14,CASSESVGTDTQYF,TGCGCCAGCAGTGAGTCGGTGGGCACAGATACGCAGTATTTT
TRBJ2-7,many,TRBV12-3/TRBV12-4,-,14,CASHPVDTTYEQYF,TGTGCCAGCCACCCCGTGGACACCACCTACGAGCAGTACTTC
TRBJ2-3,many,TRBV5-8,-,16,CASSLAGTRYTDTQYF,TGTGCCAGCAGCTTGGCCGGGACTCGATACACAGATACGCAGTATTTT
TRBJ2-3,many,TRBV28,TRBD1,16,CASRSGTGYTTDTQYF,TGTGCCAGCAGATCCGGGACAGGATACACCACAGATACGCAGTATTTT
TRBJ2-3,once,TRBV6-7,-,18,CATAFDGCREARADTQYF,TGTGCCACCGCCTTTGACGGATGTAGGGAGGCTCGGGCAGATACGCAGTATTTT
TRBJ2-5,many,TRBV20-1,-,15,CSARTAQGGSETQYF,TGCAGTGCTAGAACCGCCCAGGGGGGGTCGGAGACCCAGTACTTC
TRBJ2-1,many,TRBV7-2,TRBD2,15,CASSLTGGRFDEQFF,TGTGCCAGCAGCCTAACTGGCGGGAGATTTGATGAGCAGTTCTTC
TRBJ1-6,many,TRBV4-1,TRBD1,16,CASSQVWTGDNSPLHF,TGCGCCAGCAGCCAAGTATGGACAGGGGATAATTCACCCCTCCACTTT
TRBJ2-7,-,TRBV19,-,15,CASSIGEGGSYEQYF,TGTGCCAGTAGTATCGGGGAAGGCGGCTCCTACGAGCAGTACTTC
TRBJ2-5,-,TRBV24-1,TRBD1,15,CATSDTMDREETQYF,TGTGCCACCAGTGACACCATGGACAGGGAGGAGACCCAGTACTTC
TRBJ2-3,once,TRBV30,TRBD2,18,CACKRPAGDGGRTDTQYF,TGTGCCTGTAAGAGGCCAGCGGGAGACGGTGGTCGCACAGATACGCAGTATTTT
TRBJ2-3,many,TRBV5-1,-,15,CASSLQGYGTDTQYF,TGCGCCAGCAGCTTGCAAGGGTACGGCACAGATACGCAGTATTTT
TRBJ2-7,many,TRBV30,TRBD1,12,CALSRQGVEQYF,TGTGCCTTGAGCCGACAGGGGGTGGAGCAGTACTTC
TRBJ2-2,-,TRBV6-4,-,15,CAGSDSISGNGELFF,TGTGCCGGCAGTGACTCGATCTCGGGGAACGGGGAGCTGTTTTTT
TRBJ2-5,many,TRBV7-2,-,14,CASSPGPREETQYF,TGTGCCAGCAGCCCGGGACCGAGGGAAGAGACCCAGTACTTC
TRBJ2-7,many,TRBV7-7,TRBD1,14,CASSKGQGNYEQYF,TGTGCCAGCAGCAAGGGACAGGGCAACTACGAGCAGTACTTC
TRBJ1-5,many,TRBV6-5,-,14,CASSYGGNNQPQHF,TGTGCCAGCAGTTACGGAGGAAACAATCAGCCCCAGCATTTT
TRBJ1-5,-,TRBV6-1,-,12,CASGHVNQPQHF,TGTGCCAGCGGACATGTCAATCAGCCCCAGCATTTT
TRBJ2-5,many,TRBV6-5,-,14,CASSYSPAQETQYF,TGTGCCAGCAGTTACTCTCCCGCTCAAGAGACCCAGTACTTC
TRBJ2-2,few,TRBV6-1,TRBD1,15,CASSDTGGDTGELFF,TGTGCCAGCAGTGATACAGGGGGCGACACCGGGGAGCTGTTTTTT
TRBJ2-3,-,TRBV3-1,-,15,CASTESGTRTDTQYF,TGTGCCAGCACCGAAAGTGGGACTCGCACAGATACGCAGTATTTT
TRBJ2-3,many,TRBV29-1,-,14,CSVGGRGGADTQYF,TGCAGCGTTGGGGGCAGGGGAGGCGCAGATACGCAGTATTTT
TRBJ2-7,many,TRBV11-2,TRBD1,21,CASSFSPKQGTGRQSSYEQYF,TGTGCCAGCAGCTTTTCTCCCAAGCAGGGGACAGGGAGGCAGAGCTCCTACGAGCAGTACTTC
TRBJ2-7,many,TRBV20-1,TRBD2,14,CSAQTSGSLREQYF,TGCAGTGCACAGACTAGCGGGAGCCTACGGGAGCAGTACTTC